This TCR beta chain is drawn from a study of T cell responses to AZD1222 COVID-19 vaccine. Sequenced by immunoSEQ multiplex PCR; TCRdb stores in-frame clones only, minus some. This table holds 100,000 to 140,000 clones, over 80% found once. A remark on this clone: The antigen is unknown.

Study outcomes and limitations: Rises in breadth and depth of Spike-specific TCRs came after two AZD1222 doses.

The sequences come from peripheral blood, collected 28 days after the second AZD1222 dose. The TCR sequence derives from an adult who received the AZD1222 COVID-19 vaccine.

The CDR3 coding sequence is TGCGCCAGCAACCCGGGACAGGGGTATGGCTACACCTTC. Amino acids: CASNPGQGYGYTF. The chain employs TRBV10-1 and TRBJ1-2; 10 bases line up with TRBD1. Germline CDR1 reads WNHNN; CDR2 reads SYGVQD (reference sequence). After removal of 7 bases from V and 5 bases from J, the junction contained 4 bases not matched to a gene. The CDR3 has 13 residues.